This passage covers 9 T cell receptor beta chains from one sample sequenced in a study of blood T cells in healthy people across ages. Primed by a sample-barcoded 5' primer and a J-beta primer mix, a second PCR proceeded for roughly 6 to 12 cycles. MiXCR, applied by TCRdb to the 5' RACE reads, yields one record per CDR3 protein. The repertoire consists of under 1,000,000 distinct CDR3 sequences, with 35% to 60% occurring once and the leading ten covering roughly 20%. Sequenced sample: blood. The receptors here all came from a man older than 75 in good health.

A single count supports this clonotype. The rearrangement joins TRBV20-1 to TRBJ2-7; tentatively, D is TRBD1 (6 bases). Per germline, CDR1 DFQATT and CDR2 SNEGSKA (reference sequence). The CDR3 contains 15 residues. Deletions cut 0 bases from V and 2 bases from J, with 14 bases between. Written as DNA, the CDR3 is TGCAGTGCTAGAGATCTTGTAGGGACAACCTACGAGCAGTACTTC. Its protein product is CSARDLVGTTYEQYF.

The chain is built from TRBV28 and TRBJ2-1; D gene uncertain. Germline V lookup: CDR1 MDHEN, CDR2 SYDVKM. V lost 4 bases to trimming and J lost 5 bases, with 6 bases between them. The CDR3 has 12 amino acids. The CDR3 bases are TGTGCCAGCAGTTCCAATAACAATGAGCAGTTCTTC. Amino acids: CASSSNNNEQFF.

The chain is built from TRBV5-5 and TRBJ1-1, with D perhaps matching TRBD1 (5 bases). The V end was cut by 4 bases, the J end by 5 bases, with 18 bases between. CDR1 and CDR2 (germline): SGHKS, YYEKEE (reference sequence). This CDR3 spans 15 amino acids. The CDR3 region is CASSLGLGRVTEAFF. In DNA form, the CDR3 reads TGTGCCAGCAGCCTGGGCCTCGGCAGGGTAACTGAAGCTTTCTTT. Complete variable domain (other parts from reference TRBV5-5 and TRBJ1-1): DAGVTQSPTHLIKTRGQQVTLRCSPISGHKSVSWYQQVLGQGPQFIFQYYEKEERGRGNFPDRFSARQFPNYSSELNVNALLLGDSALYLCASSLGLGRVTEAFFGQGTRLTVV.

Only a few counts were recorded for this clonotype. The rearrangement joins TRBV28 to TRBJ2-1; perhaps TRBD2 as D (6 bases). The CDR3 has 16 amino acids. Germline CDR1 reads MDHEN; CDR2 reads SYDVKM. Trimming stripped 3 bases from V and 1 base from J, with 13 bases between. CDR3 nucleotides: TGTGCCAGCAGTTTTGCGGGACGGGGTTCCTACAATGAGCAGTTCTTC. It translates to CASSFAGRGSYNEQFF.

The rearrangement uses TRBV27 and TRBJ2-1, with D perhaps assigned TRBD1 or TRBD2 (5 bases each). CDR3 length equals 16 residues. V was clipped by 1 base and J by 0 bases, with 10 bases between them. The germline gives CDR1 MNHEY, CDR2 SMNVEV (reference sequence). The CDR3 nucleotides read TGTGCCAGCAGTTTATTTTTTGGGACCTCCTACAATGAGCAGTTCTTC. Translated: CASSLFFGTSYNEQFF.

This chain links TRBV9 with TRBJ2-5, with 8 bases fitting TRBD1. Trimming removed 3 bases from V and 1 base from J; junction bases left unmatched: 11. Germline loops: CDR1 SGDLS, CDR2 YYNGEE. The CDR3 consists of 17 residues. CDR3 region: CASSAPPRTGLQETQYF. CDR3 DNA sequence: TGTGCCAGCAGCGCACCACCCAGGACAGGGCTCCAAGAGACCCAGTACTTC.

The chain employs TRBV27 and TRBJ2-2; 9 bases fit TRBD2. Germline trimming cut 5 bases from V and 3 bases from J; bases unmatched to any gene: 7. CDR3 length equals 16 residues. Looked up from germline, CDR1 is MNHEY and CDR2 is SMNVEV (reference sequence). This CDR3 reads CASSILAGAYTGELFF. The CDR3 DNA reads as TGTGCCAGCAGTATCTTAGCGGGAGCCTACACCGGGGAGCTGTTTTTT.

The chain joins TRBV20-1 to TRBJ2-6; D remains ambiguous. This CDR3 has 13 amino acids. The germline CDR1 and CDR2 sequences are DFQATT and SNEGSKA (reference sequence). Trimming removed 6 bases at V and 0 bases at J, with 6 bases between. CDR3 DNA: TGCAGTGCGAGACCCTCTGGGGCCAACGTCCTGACTTTC. It yields the protein CSARPSGANVLTF.

This clonotype has at least ten counts. The rearrangement links TRBV18 to TRBJ2-5; tentatively, D is TRBD2 (5 bases). The germline CDR1 and CDR2 sequences are KGHSH and LQKENI. V was shortened by 3 bases and J by 4 bases, with 12 bases between the two germline ends. The CDR3 runs 14 residues. CDR3 protein: CASSPSGESETQYF. The DNA for the CDR3 is TGTGCCAGCTCACCTTCCGGGGAATCAGAGACCCAGTACTTC.